Below, 21 T cell receptor beta chains from the same sample are listed, as sequenced in a study of blood T cell repertoires in COVID-19. Assay: immunoSEQ multiplex PCR; the TCRdb copy retains only in-frame clones and omits some. Altogether more than 85,000 clones are present, approximately 92% being singletons, with the ten largest covering about 3.9%. Sequenced material: peripheral blood. The receptors come from a man aged 18 to 30 with acute or convalescent COVID-19.

V and J are TRBV18 and TRBJ1-2; D unclear. Trimming cost V 0 bases and J 4 bases, with 18 bases left between them. Looked up from germline, CDR1 is KGHSH and CDR2 is LQKENI. The CDR3 has 17 residues. The CDR3 bases are TGTGCCAGCTCACCACCGGTCGGAGCTGCTAAAGGCTATGGCTACACCTTC. Translated: CASSPPVGAAKGYGYTF.

The chain recombines TRBV7-9 with TRBJ2-7; 14 nucleotides match TRBD2. The CDR3 spans 15 residues. Trimming took 5 bases from V and 4 from J; bases not matched to a gene: 4. Germline loops: CDR1 SEHNR, CDR2 FQNEAQ (reference sequence). CDR3 sequence reads: CASSLGTSGSYEQYF. CDR3 coding DNA: TGTGCCAGCAGCCTAGGGACTAGCGGGAGTTACGAGCAGTACTTC.

The CDR3 here is CASSSTPGGNEKLFF. In DNA, the CDR3 is TGTGCCAGCAGTTCAACCCCAGGGGGTAATGAAAAACTGTTTTTT. The rearrangement uses TRBV27 and TRBJ1-4, with TRBD1 matching over 7 bases. The CDR3 has 15 residues. V lost 4 bases to trimming and J lost 4 bases; unmatched junction nucleotides: 6. Germline values: CDR1 MNHEY, CDR2 SMNVEV (reference sequence).

This chain joins TRBV5-1 and TRBJ1-4; D perhaps matches TRBD1 (5 bases). Looked up from germline, CDR1 is SGHRS and CDR2 is YFSETQ. The V end lost 0 bases, the J end lost 8 bases, and 11 bases lay between the germline ends. CDR3 length equals 14 residues. This chain's CDR3 is CASSLASDSEKLFF. CDR3 sequence (DNA): TGCGCCAGCAGCTTGGCCTCTGACAGCGAAAAACTGTTTTTT. Combining the CDR3 with reference TRBV5-1 and TRBJ1-4 gives the whole variable domain KAGVTQTPRYLIKTRGQQVTLSCSPISGHRSVSWYQQTPGQGLQFLFEYFSETQRNKGNFPGRFSGRQFSNSRSEMNVSTLELGDSALYLCASSLASDSEKLFFGSGTQLSVL.

The chain joins TRBV19 to TRBJ1-5; possibly TRBD1 for D (6 bases). With 4 bases removed from V and 4 bases from J, the gap between germline ends came to 14 bases. Germline V lookup: CDR1 LNHDA, CDR2 SQIVND (reference sequence). The CDR3 is 15 amino acids. For the CDR3, the DNA is TGTGCCAGTAGTACGTCAGGGGCGGTTAATCAGCCCCAGCATTTT. Encoded protein: CASSTSGAVNQPQHF.

This clone appeared a few times. The gene calls are TRBV13 and TRBJ2-2; the D gene is possibly TRBD1 (5 bases). Between the trimmed V and J ends, which lost 1 base and 6 bases, there was a span of 12 bases. The CDR3 sequence is 15 residues long. Germline V gene lookup returns CDR1 PRHDT and CDR2 FYEKMQ (reference sequence). CDR3 sequence (DNA): TGTGCCAGCAGCTTAGCACAGGCGGCGGCCGGGGAGCTGTTTTTT. Its translation is CASSLAQAAAGELFF. Combining the CDR3 with reference TRBV13 and TRBJ2-2 gives the whole variable domain AAGVIQSPRHLIKEKRETATLKCYPIPRHDTVYWYQQGPGQDPQFLISFYEKMQSDKGSIPDRFSAQQFSDYHSELNMSSLELGDSALYFCASSLAQAAAGELFFGEGSRLTVL.

This clone was detected a few times. This chain joins TRBV4-1 and TRBJ1-1, with D unresolved. The ends were cut back, 4 bases at V and 2 bases at J, with 17 bases in the middle. The CDR3 contains 16 residues. The germline V gene encodes CDR1 MGHRA and CDR2 YSYEKL. The CDR3 region is CASSLVARFDNTEAFF. The CDR3 coding sequence is TGCGCCAGCAGCCTAGTGGCGAGGTTTGACAACACTGAAGCTTTCTTT.

The CDR3 nucleotides read TGCGCCAGCAGCCCCCCGCCTCTTATAGACACCGGGGAGCTGTTTTTT. Residues: CASSPPPLIDTGELFF. The genes are TRBV5-1 and TRBJ2-2, with D unresolved. There are 16 residues in the CDR3. V was shortened by 4 bases and J by 3 bases, with 16 bases between the two germline ends. Germline CDR1 is SGHRS and CDR2 is YFSETQ.

The rearrangement joins TRBV25-1 to TRBJ1-3; 8 bases agree with TRBD1. This CDR3 spans 17 amino acids. Germline trimming cut 2 bases from V and 8 bases from J; bases unmatched to any gene: 14. CDR1 and CDR2 (germline): MGHDK, SYGVNS. This CDR3 is CASSERVGGQGTDTIYF. Written as DNA, the CDR3 is TGTGCCAGCAGTGAAAGGGTAGGAGGACAGGGCACAGACACCATATATTTT.

V gene TRBV6-5 combines with J gene TRBJ1-1, with 8 positions matching TRBD1. This CDR3 comprises 14 residues. The V and J ends lost 10 bases and 10 bases, in that order; junction bases with no gene match: 17. CDR1 MNHEY and CDR2 SVGAGI come from the germline V gene. The CDR3 DNA sequence: TGTGCCACCGCGATAAAACCGGGACAGGCTTCAGCTTTCTTT. Residues: CATAIKPGQASAFF.

The chain employs TRBV19 and TRBJ1-6; tentative D call: TRBD1 (5 bases). Germline V CDR1 and CDR2: LNHDA, SQIVND (reference sequence). V was shortened by 5 bases and J by 4 bases, with 9 bases between the two germline ends. This CDR3 has 14 residues. CDR3 DNA sequence: TGTGCCAGTAGTGCTCGACAGTATAATTCACCCCTCCACTTT. This gives the protein CASSARQYNSPLHF.

The rearrangement joins TRBV6-2 or TRBV6-3 to TRBJ1-6; D is unclear. Looked up from germline, CDR1 is MNHEY and CDR2 is SVGEGT. Trimming took 2 bases from V and 4 from J, leaving 6 bases between them. The CDR3 sequence is 14 residues long. The CDR3 DNA is TGTGCCAGCAGTTACCGGGATTATAATTCACCCCTCCACTTT. Amino acid sequence: CASSYRDYNSPLHF.

This clone occurred many times. The chain joins TRBV9 to TRBJ2-7, with D perhaps TRBD2 (5 bases). CDR1 and CDR2 (germline): SGDLS, YYNGEE. With 0 bases removed from V and 3 bases from J, the gap between germline ends came to 16 bases. The CDR3 covers 16 residues. CDR3 sequence (DNA): TGTGCCAGCAGCGTAGTCAGAGGCCCGGCGGGCTACGAGCAGTACTTC. This translates into CASSVVRGPAGYEQYF.

The J gene is TRBJ2-2, the V gene TRBV3-1 (or the pseudogene TRBV3-2); weak D call: TRBD2 (6 bases). The CDR3 runs to 16 residues. The germline V gene encodes CDR1 LGHDT and CDR2 YNNKEL (reference sequence). The V gene lost 4 bases and the J gene lost 6 bases, with 18 bases spanning the gap. The DNA for the CDR3 is TGTGCCAGCAGCCGGAGGGTAGCCCAAGGGTCCGGGGAGCTGTTTTTT. Amino acid sequence: CASSRRVAQGSGELFF.

The V gene is TRBV30, the J gene TRBJ1-2, with 7 positions matching TRBD1. Trimming removed 8 bases from V and 8 bases from J; junction bases left unmatched: 11. The CDR3 runs 12 residues. Germline V lookup: CDR1 GTSNPN, CDR2 SVGIG (reference sequence). The CDR3 region has the DNA TGTGCCGGGGGGACAGTTCTCGGCGGCTACACCTTC. Protein product: CAGGTVLGGYTF.

The V call is TRBV24-1, the J call TRBJ2-5; TRBD1 agrees at 8 bases. Per the germline V gene, CDR1 is KGHDR and CDR2 is SFDVKD. Trimming took 9 bases from V and 4 from J; bases not matched to a gene: 0. The CDR3 runs to 11 residues. CDR3 region: CATGQGETQYF. As DNA, the CDR3 is TGTGCCACCGGACAGGGAGAGACCCAGTACTTC.

Of note for this clone: At the DNA level, this CDR3 is encoded by other sequences in the same sample as well. The chain links TRBV7-9 to TRBJ2-7; tentative D call: TRBD1 (5 bases). With 2 bases removed from V and 3 bases from J, the gap between germline ends came to 8 bases. This CDR3 has 13 residues. Germline CDR1 is SEHNR and CDR2 is FQNEAQ (reference sequence). DNA of the CDR3: TGTGCCAGCAGCTTAATCAGGGACTACGAGCAGTACTTC. As protein: CASSLIRDYEQYF.

The V gene is TRBV19, the J gene TRBJ1-1; D gene uncertain. The CDR3 length is 15 residues. Trimming removed 5 bases at V and 0 bases at J, with 13 bases between. The germline gives CDR1 LNHDA, CDR2 SQIVND (reference sequence). Here the CDR3 reads CASSPLHTLNTEAFF. The CDR3 DNA is TGTGCCAGTAGTCCTCTCCATACACTGAACACTGAAGCTTTCTTT.

The chain joins TRBV15 to TRBJ1-1; 9 bases match TRBD1. Trimming at V came to 2 bases and at J to 4 bases, leaving 5 bases not matched to a gene. Germline V CDR1 and CDR2: LNHNV, YYDKDF (reference sequence). The CDR3 has 15 residues. The CDR3 reads CATSRPTGGVTEAFF. The CDR3 DNA sequence: TGTGCCACCAGCAGACCCACAGGGGGCGTCACTGAAGCTTTCTTT.

V and J are TRBV4-1 and TRBJ1-2, with TRBD1 identical over 8 bases. Looked up from germline, CDR1 is MGHRA and CDR2 is YSYEKL. The CDR3 is made up of 13 amino acids. The V gene end was trimmed by 0 bases and the J gene end by 14 bases; junction bases not matched to a gene: 8. In nucleotides, the CDR3 is TGCGCCAGCAGCCAAGACGGGACAGGAACTTTTACCTTC. Amino acid sequence: CASSQDGTGTFTF.

The genes are TRBV7-9 and TRBJ1-2; weak D call: TRBD1 (6 bases). There are 14 residues in the CDR3. V lost 0 bases and J 3 bases, leaving 8 bases between the germline ends. Germline assignment: CDR1 SEHNR and CDR2 FQNEAQ (reference sequence). CDR3 nucleotides: TGTGCCAGCAGCTTAGCGCCAGGGGACTATGGCTACACCTTC. It yields the protein CASSLAPGDYGYTF.